Given below is one T cell receptor beta chain in context. Its cognate antigen is unknown. This record belongs to a study of cytomegalovirus exposure and HLA in healthy donors. Background on the study: There were approximately 400 genotyped donors. Of these, roughly 80% fell in the genetic ancestry cluster associated with self-reported Caucasian donors.

Study-wide results and caveats: Most subjects had HLA-A and HLA-B alleles reportedly predicted accurately by TCR beta sequences.

Trimming stripped 5 bases from V and 8 bases from J, with 9 bases between. The CDR3 loop spans 11 amino acids. Germline V gene data show CDR1 as SEHNR and CDR2 as FQNEAQ (reference sequence). The PCR was carried out with 60 Vbeta primers and 13 Jbeta primers. Generated by immunoSEQ multiplex PCR, the TCRdb table keeps only in-frame clones and is missing some. Of around 190,000 clones in the sample, 60% to 80% were seen once. The clonotype was recovered from a young woman in good health and CMV-seronegative. The sequencing sample was made of PBMCs. The chain combines TRBV7-9 with TRBJ1-1; D gene uncertain. CDR3 in amino acids: CASSADSEAFF. The CDR3 nucleotides read TGTGCCAGCAGCGCCGACTCAGAAGCTTTCTTT.